The next 19 T cell receptor beta chains were all read from a single sample in a study of blood T cells in healthy people across ages. Next came a second PCR, run for about 6 to 11 cycles, which used a sample-barcoded 5' primer along with a J-beta primer mix. Each CDR3 protein gets one entry after TCRdb re-called the 5' RACE reads with MiXCR. The table records just over 1 million distinct CDR3 sequences, 45% of them present only once. Sequenced input: blood. These TCRs come from a woman aged 55-75 years in good health.

This clonotype came up a few times. The J gene is TRBJ1-6, the V gene TRBV7-2, with D unclear. Trimming took 1 base from V and 7 from J, leaving 5 bases between them. The germline V gene encodes CDR1 SGHTA and CDR2 FQGNSA. The CDR3 is made up of 13 amino acids. The CDR3 nucleotides are TGTGCCAGCAGCTTAGACCTCAATTCACCCCTCCACTTT. This sequence encodes CASSLDLNSPLHF.

This clonotype was counted only a few times. Its ends do not fully match the called genes, so a read error is possible. The chain is built from TRBV29-1 and TRBJ2-5; 7 positions agree with TRBD2. CDR1 is SQVTM and CDR2 is ANQGSEA in the germline V gene. This CDR3 has 13 residues. CDR3: CGVVGGSGPEQYF. For the CDR3, the DNA is TGCGGCGTTGTTGGCGGGAGCGGACCTGAGCAGTACTTC.

The chain recombines TRBV12-3 or TRBV12-4 with TRBJ1-5; D is undetermined. V gave up 6 bases and J gave up 3 bases, with 15 bases separating them. The CDR3 has 15 residues. In nucleotides, the CDR3 is TGTGCCAGCAGCCCCGGCGTTGGAGACAATCAGCCCCAGCATTTT. Amino acid sequence: CASSPGVGDNQPQHF.

The chain uses TRBV6-1 and TRBJ2-1; D possibly corresponds to TRBD1 (6 bases). The CDR3 length is 15 residues. The germline V gene has CDR1 MNHNS and CDR2 SASEGT. The germline V and J ends were trimmed by 6 bases and 0 bases, with 12 bases remaining between them. The CDR3 DNA is TGTGCCAGCAGAGCCACAGGGTTCTCCTACAATGAGCAGTTCTTC. The encoded protein is CASRATGFSYNEQFF.

The chain carries TRBV6-5 and TRBJ2-5, with D tentatively TRBD1 (5 bases). The CDR3 is 13 amino acids. The ends were cut back, 9 bases at V and 1 base at J, with 12 bases in the middle. Germline-derived CDR1 and CDR2 are MNHEY and SVGAGI. CDR3 DNA sequence: TGTGCCAGTGGACACCAGGCCCAAGAGACCCAGTACTTC. It specifies CASGHQAQETQYF.

This clonotype was detected a few times. V gene TRBV15 combines with J gene TRBJ2-4, with D unresolved. The CDR3 covers 15 residues. Germline V gene sequence: CDR1 LNHNV, CDR2 YYDKDF (reference sequence). V lost 0 bases, J lost 8 bases, and 14 bases lay in between. The CDR3 loop is CATSREGLGLDIQYF. CDR3 DNA sequence: TGTGCCACCAGCAGAGAAGGCTTAGGCTTGGACATTCAGTACTTC.

As regards this clonotype: A read error may be the cause here, since a much bigger clone is one base away. The rearrangement links TRBV29-1 to TRBJ2-5; D ambiguous. V lost 8 bases and J lost 5, with 15 bases in between. Germline CDR1 is SQVTM and CDR2 is ANQGSEA. The CDR3 runs to 12 residues. The CDR3 sequence is CSISEVGETQYF. Written as DNA, the CDR3 is TGCAGCATCTCAGAGGTGGGGGAGACCCAGTACTTC.

This clonotype was recorded many times. The chain recombines TRBV9 with TRBJ1-2, with 10 positions matching TRBD1. Germline trimming cut 2 bases from V and 8 bases from J; bases unmatched to any gene: 6. There are 14 residues in the CDR3. Per the germline V gene, CDR1 is SGDLS and CDR2 is YYNGEE. In nucleotides, the CDR3 is TGTGCCAGCAGCGTGGGGACAGGGGATTGCGGCTACACCTTC. Translation gives CASSVGTGDCGYTF.

This clonotype was recorded many times. This rearrangement joins TRBV27 to TRBJ2-7, with TRBD2 as a possible D gene (6 bases). CDR3 length: 15 residues. Germline CDR1 MNHEY, CDR2 SMNVEV (reference sequence). V was pared by 4 bases and J by 4 bases, with 17 bases between. This chain's CDR3 is CASSSQGSRGYEQYF. Written as DNA, the CDR3 is TGTGCCAGCAGTTCCCAGGGTAGCCGGGGGTACGAGCAGTACTTC.

The chain carries TRBV24-1 and TRBJ2-1, with 7 bases identical to TRBD1. This CDR3 is 15 amino acids long. V lost 4 bases, J lost 6 bases, and 8 bases stayed unmatched. Germline V gene sequence: CDR1 KGHDR, CDR2 SFDVKD. The CDR3 is CATSEPKGAGNEQFF. The CDR3 DNA reads as TGTGCCACCAGTGAACCAAAGGGGGCGGGCAATGAGCAGTTCTTC.

This clonotype turned up a few times. This chain joins TRBV10-3 and TRBJ2-6; 8 nucleotides align to TRBD2. After removal of 10 bases from V and 0 bases from J, the junction contained 8 bases not matched to a gene. This CDR3 comprises 16 residues. Germline V gene data show CDR1 as ENHRY and CDR2 as SYGVKD. CDR3 protein: CATSGGLNSGANVLTF. The CDR3 nucleotides are TGTGCCACCTCGGGGGGGTTAAACTCTGGGGCCAACGTCCTGACTTTC.

This clonotype was detected ten times or more. The chain uses TRBV6-5 and TRBJ2-5; TRBD2 aligns across 7 bases. CDR3 length equals 13 residues. V gave up 10 bases and J gave up 2 bases; unmatched junction bases: 7. Germline assignment: CDR1 MNHEY and CDR2 SVGAGI. The CDR3 is CATSPGGQETQYF. The CDR3 DNA reads as TGTGCCACCTCCCCGGGGGGACAAGAGACCCAGTACTTC.

This clonotype has a handful of counts. This chain joins TRBV28 and TRBJ2-7, with TRBD1 matching over 10 bases. The length of the CDR3 is 13 residues. V lost 8 bases to trimming and J lost 4 bases; unmatched junction nucleotides: 5. Germline loops: CDR1 MDHEN, CDR2 SYDVKM. CDR3 DNA: TGTGCCAGCGGAGCGGGACAGGGGTACGAGCAGTACTTC. It translates to CASGAGQGYEQYF.

The V and J genes are TRBV6-2 or TRBV6-3 and TRBJ2-3, with D perhaps TRBD2 (7 bases). Germline V lookup: CDR1 MNHEY, CDR2 SVGEGT. This CDR3 contains 13 residues. V lost 10 bases and J lost 9, with 20 bases in between. CDR3: CAMGGASSPTQYF. The CDR3, as DNA: TGTGCCATGGGGGGGGCCTCCTCTCCCACGCAGTATTTT.

As to this clonotype: A much bigger clone sits one base away, suggesting this may be a read error. The chain joins TRBV27 to TRBJ2-1; possibly TRBD1 for D (5 bases). CDR3 size: 13 residues. Germline CDR1 reads MNHEY; CDR2 reads SMNVEV (reference sequence). The CDR3 nucleotides read TGTGCCGGCAGTTTGACAGCTTCTGCGGAGCAGTTCTTC. Translation: CAGSLTASAEQFF.

V gene TRBV21-1 combines with J gene TRBJ2-3. TRBV21-1 has pseudogene status. This CDR3 comprises 14 residues. In DNA form, the CDR3 reads TGTGCCAGCAGCCACCAAGAAAAGAAGGATACGCAGTATTTT. It specifies CASSHQEKKDTQYF.

This clonotype was recorded a few times. The chain carries TRBV27 and TRBJ2-1, with 7 bases matching TRBD2. This CDR3 has 16 residues. Germline V lookup: CDR1 MNHEY, CDR2 SMNVEV (reference sequence). J gave up 0 bases and V 5 bases, and 7 bases lay outside the gene matches. CDR3 sequence reads: CASSPRAGISYNEQFF. In DNA, the CDR3 is TGTGCCAGCAGTCCACGAGCGGGAATCTCCTACAATGAGCAGTTCTTC.

The chain has TRBV11-1 and TRBJ2-5; D is ambiguous. Germline CDR1 SGHAT, CDR2 FQDESV (reference sequence). V lost 1 base to trimming and J lost 1 base, with 10 bases between them. The CDR3 has 15 amino acids. CDR3 protein: CASSLEASLQETQYF. In DNA form, the CDR3 reads TGTGCCAGCAGCTTAGAGGCCAGTCTCCAAGAGACCCAGTACTTC.

This clonotype was counted only a few times. The V and J genes are TRBV6-1 and TRBJ2-5, with 9 bases identical to TRBD2. This CDR3 has 19 amino acids. Germline V lookup: CDR1 MNHNS, CDR2 SASEGT. The V and J ends lost 5 bases and 2 bases, in that order; junction bases with no gene match: 18. CDR3 region: CASSKRAGLAIPTQETQYF. The DNA of the CDR3 is TGTGCCAGCAGTAAACGGGCGGGACTAGCCATTCCGACGCAAGAGACCCAGTACTTC.